The T cell receptor (beta chain) under discussion was sequenced for a study of blood T cells in healthy people across ages (dated by TCRdb to the mid-2010s). Some background on the complete study: In model experiments, template switching captured roughly one uniquely barcoded TCR beta cDNA molecule for every two T cells. Four age groups were formed from the donors: young (average 16 years), middle-aged (more than 35), aged (around 62) and long-lived (around 82). The study measured age-related changes in TCR beta repertoire diversity using deep sequencing normalized with unique cDNA molecular identifiers. To avoid experimental bias, donors of different ages were distributed randomly across sequencing lanes. Using the same blood draw, the study looked at two additional independent replicas of 1 million unique cDNA reads for two donors, one aged 18 to 30 and the other aged 80 or older. Summary of the overall study and its limitations: Estimates of total diversity from one million sequenced T cells were regarded as lower bounds and underestimates. The percentage of naive T cells measured by flow cytometry correlated strongly with observed TCR beta diversity. Donor CMV infection status was unknown, potentially confounding age-related changes in expanded clonotypes. Compared with the aged group, more naive CD4+ T cells, fewer expanded clones and increased TCR diversity were shown by the long-lived group, suggesting age selection. Conclusive comparison of naive and antigen-experienced compartments was prevented by the profiling of bulk unsorted PBMCs. Observed TCR beta diversity per million T cells fell roughly linearly with age, and a significant reduction was already apparent by age around 36.

The trim is 7 bases for V and 0 bases for J, with a gap of 10 bases between the germline ends. The germline V gene (reference sequence) provides CDR1 SEHNR and CDR2 FQNEAQ. The CDR3 runs 14 residues from the cysteine to the phenylalanine. Of all the DNA, just the CDR3 is kept, 42 bases in frame from base 1. Systemically healthy Caucasian individuals from Russia, approximately 39 in total and aged roughly 6 to 95 years, were included as donors. Each donor gave ten milliliters of peripheral blood, drawn into EDTA-treated Vacutainer tubes. Ficoll-Paque density-gradient centrifugation was used to isolate PBMCs, with at least 7 million per sample. Total RNA was extracted from PBMCs with Trizol reagent, with at least 5 micrograms obtained per sample. Naive CD45RAhigh/CD27high T cell percentages were measured by flow cytometry on a PBMC aliquot from every donor. A remark on this clonotype: Its antigen remains unidentified. Qualities for individual bases were not recorded, and no much larger clone is one base off.

Receptor amplification or capture employed 5' RACE. This sample was sequenced with an Illumina HiSeq 2500. A second PCR of about 7 to 12 cycles was performed with a sample-barcoded 5' primer and a J-beta primer mix. A unique molecular identifier was introduced onto each TCR beta cDNA molecule by a template-switch 5' adaptor carrying 12 random nucleotides. Each sample yielded at least 3 million CDR3-containing paired-end reads. First-strand cDNA synthesis was performed from all RNA using the Mint cDNA synthesis kit, with priming by a TRBC-specific oligonucleotide. Following uracil-DNA glycosylase treatment, all cDNA underwent a first 18-cycle PCR with the universal primers M1SS and BC2_uni_R. As for the original processing: For normalization, 1 million high-quality reads were randomly selected from each sample, with every read carrying a distinct molecular identifier. Reads sharing molecular identifiers were discarded rather than binned into consensus sequences. CDR3 identification, clonotype clustering and error correction used MiTCR with a Q25 quality threshold and the strictest error-elimination algorithm. A nonparametric unseen species model using Euler transformation provided a lower-bound estimate of total TCR beta diversity. TCRdb's own reprocessing of the public reads used fastp at Q25 and MiXCR and kept productive beta chains. For every CDR3 protein sequence, its rows merge into one entry that carries the most common genes and DNA. The V and J calls, along with clone size, are taken from TCRdb and not from the paper's own processing. This sample holds 1,500,000 or so distinct CDR3 sequences; approximately 42% were observed only once. The ten largest clones take up about 4% of the sample.

The receptor's source is a young woman in good health. The sequence links TRBV7-9 to TRBJ2-1; a weak D assignment points to TRBD1 (6 bases agree). Sequencing was carried out using blood. The nucleotides read TGTGCCAGCACCCTGACAGGCTCCTACAATGAGCAGTTCTTC. This sequence encodes CASTLTGSYNEQFF. Beyond the CDR3, the reference TRBV7-9 and TRBJ2-1 genes provide the residues; the full variable domain reads: DTGVSQNPRHKITKRGQNVTFRCDPISEHNRLYWYRQTLGQGPEFLTYFQNEAQLEKSRLLSDRFSAERPKGSFSTLEIQRTEQGDSAMYLCASTLTGSYNEQFFGPGTRLTVL.